The sequence of this T cell receptor beta chain was determined in a study of blood T cells in healthy people across ages. Concerning this clonotype itself: This sequence may be a read error, since a much larger clone differs from it by one base.

Together with a sample-barcoded 5' primer, a J-beta primer mix was included in a second PCR lasting about 6 to 11 cycles. TCRdb re-analysed the 5' RACE reads in MiXCR, keeping a single row per CDR3 protein. The top ten clones hold approximately 19% of a sample with 650,000 to 950,000 distinct CDR3 sequences, under 45% of them seen once. With each sample, at least 5 micrograms of total RNA were extracted. The sample consisted of blood. This receptor was taken from a man in his sixties in good health.

DNA for the CDR3: TGTGCCAGCAGCTTTGCCTCGGACTTCGCCTACGAGCAGTACTTC. This sequence encodes CASSFASDFAYEQYF. The V call is TRBV7-2, the J call TRBJ2-7, with D perhaps matching TRBD2 (5 bases). This CDR3 has 15 amino acids. Germline V CDR1 and CDR2: SGHTA, FQGNSA. The V gene lost 3 bases and the J gene lost 2 bases, with 14 bases spanning the gap.